A single sample gave rise to the 21 T cell receptor beta chains below, sequenced in a study of vaccination and CD4 T cells after COVID-19. Treatment denoted: roughly 10-day PBMC culture with coronavirus spike peptide pools or control peptides (ViraFEST assay). Which antigens these TCRs recognize remains unknown. Sequence data for DNA of cultured CD4+ T cells were generated by the Oncomine TCR Beta short-read assay. TCRdb called the PCR reads again in MiXCR, with one record for every CDR3 protein. The data show about 23,000 distinct CDR3 sequences, around two fifths seen once. The sequences come from CD4+ T cells from blood, cultured in vitro, collected before SARS-CoV-2 vaccination. Every receptor here comes from a human donor who received a COVID-19 vaccine.

The J gene is TRBJ2-2, the V gene TRBV6-5; D is possibly TRBD1 or TRBD2 (6 bases each). V lost 0 bases and J 1 base, leaving 15 bases between the germline ends. The CDR3 runs 18 residues. CDR1 is MNHEY and CDR2 is SVGAGI in the germline V gene. The CDR3 DNA reads as TGTGCCAGCAGTTACTCGAGAGGAGGGACACTGAACACCGGGGAGCTGTTTTTT. Encoded protein: CASSYSRGGTLNTGELFF.

The chain carries TRBV2 and TRBJ1-1; D gene uncertain. The CDR3 has 15 amino acids. Germline CDR1 is SNHLY and CDR2 is FYNNEI. The V end lost 2 bases, the J end lost 0 bases, and 10 bases lay between the germline ends. CDR3 sequence reads: CASSEFRGMNTEAFF. CDR3 sequence (DNA): TGTGCCAGCAGTGAATTTAGAGGGATGAACACTGAAGCTTTCTTT.

This chain joins TRBV30 and TRBJ2-7; D not certain. The CDR3 is 12 residues long. CDR1 is GTSNPN and CDR2 is SVGIG in the germline V gene (reference sequence). Trimming took 4 bases from V and 4 from J, leaving 11 bases between them. CDR3 coding DNA: TGTGCCTGGACCCCTAGAAATTACGAGCAGTACTTC. Translated, it gives CAWTPRNYEQYF.

The rearrangement uses TRBV27 and TRBJ1-6, with D perhaps TRBD1 (6 bases). The V end lost 2 bases, the J end lost 7 bases, and 9 bases lay between the germline ends. The CDR3 is 14 amino acids. Looked up from germline, CDR1 is MNHEY and CDR2 is SMNVEV (reference sequence). This chain's CDR3 is CASSLTRGNSPLHF. DNA of the CDR3: TGTGCCAGCAGTTTAACCAGGGGCAATTCACCCCTCCACTTT.

This clonotype was detected only a few times. The chain employs TRBV24-1 and TRBJ2-5; D not certain. Germline values: CDR1 KGHDR, CDR2 SFDVKD. This CDR3 contains 15 residues. The V gene lost 3 bases and the J gene lost 2 bases, with 12 bases spanning the gap. The CDR3, as DNA: TGTGCCACCAGTGATAGTTTCGGCAGGCAAGAGACCCAGTACTTC. This translates into CATSDSFGRQETQYF.

This chain links TRBV6-1 with TRBJ2-3; TRBD2 matches at 12 bases. V shed 7 bases and J 10 bases; nucleotides not matched to a gene: 15. Germline CDR1 MNHNS, CDR2 SASEGT. The CDR3 consists of 16 residues. The CDR3 region has the DNA TGTGCCAGCACCATCCCTAGCGGGGGGGCGAGTCTCGCGCAGTATTTT. Protein: CASTIPSGGASLAQYF.

This clonotype was counted between two and nine times. The J gene is TRBJ2-2, the V gene TRBV28; 12 bases line up with TRBD2. The CDR3 spans 15 residues. Germline assignment: CDR1 MDHEN and CDR2 SYDVKM. The trim removed 6 bases at V and 4 bases at J, leaving 3 bases unmatched. CDR3 in DNA: TGTGCCAGCAGCGCTAGCGGGGGGGTCACCGGGGAGCTGTTTTTT. This translates into CASSASGGVTGELFF.

The gene calls are TRBV15 and TRBJ1-5; D is unclear. Germline CDR1 LNHNV, CDR2 YYDKDF (reference sequence). Trimming took off 0 bases at V and 2 bases at J, with 8 bases between the two ends. The CDR3 spans 15 residues. The CDR3 bases are TGTGCCACCAGCAGAGATGAGTTGCGCAATCAGCCCCAGCATTTT. It yields the protein CATSRDELRNQPQHF.

The chain carries TRBV30 and TRBJ1-2; TRBD1 is a possible D gene (5 bases). CDR3 length: 12 amino acids. Germline V gene lookup returns CDR1 GTSNPN and CDR2 SVGIG (reference sequence). Trimming shortened V by 1 base and J by 8 bases, and 11 bases separated the two germline ends. The DNA of the CDR3 is TGTGCCTGGAGTGAAGGGGCAGGGGGCTACACCTTC. Encoded protein: CAWSEGAGGYTF.

The chain links TRBV5-6 to TRBJ2-7, with TRBD2 matching 9 bases. CDR3 length: 14 amino acids. Germline V CDR1 and CDR2: SGHDT, YYEEEE. V trimming: 0 bases; J trimming: 7 bases; junction bases outside the gene matches: 5. CDR3 protein: CASSLEARGGEQYF. CDR3 DNA: TGTGCCAGCAGCTTGGAGGCGCGGGGGGGGGAGCAGTACTTC. Complete variable domain (other parts from reference TRBV5-6 and TRBJ2-7): DAGVTQSPTHLIKTRGQQVTLRCSPKSGHDTVSWYQQALGQGPQFIFQYYEEEERQRGNFPDRFSGHQFPNYSSELNVNALLLGDSALYLCASSLEARGGEQYFGPGTRLTVT.

This chain links TRBV20-1 with TRBJ2-3; D not certain. Per germline, CDR1 DFQATT and CDR2 SNEGSKA (reference sequence). CDR3 length equals 12 residues. The V end was cut by 3 bases, the J end by 3 bases, with 7 bases between. This chain's CDR3 is CSASGPTDTQYF. The CDR3 nucleotides are TGCAGTGCTAGCGGGCCGACAGATACGCAGTATTTT.

This clonotype was counted between two and nine times. The V call is TRBV6-1, the J call TRBJ1-1; possible D gene TRBD1, 5 bases. The CDR3 totals 15 residues. The V end was cut by 0 bases, the J end by 5 bases, with 13 bases between. Germline V gene data show CDR1 as MNHNS and CDR2 as SASEGT. The DNA of the CDR3 is TGTGCCAGCAGTGAAGCAGTCGGCAGGGCTACTGAAGCTTTCTTT. Protein product: CASSEAVGRATEAFF.

CDR3 sequence: CASSAGTGGAKNIQYF. CDR3 in DNA: TGTGCCAGCAGCGCCGGGACAGGGGGCGCCAAAAACATTCAGTACTTC. This sequence joins TRBV9 and TRBJ2-4, with 12 bases fitting TRBD1. J was trimmed by 1 base and V by 3 bases; bases with no gene match: 2. This CDR3 has 16 amino acids. Germline V gene sequence: CDR1 SGDLS, CDR2 YYNGEE. The complete variable domain, with remaining parts taken from reference TRBV9 and TRBJ2-4, reads DSGVTQTPKHLITATGQRVTLRCSPRSGDLSVYWYQQSLDQGLQFLIQYYNGEERAKGNILERFSAQQFPDLHSELNLSSLELGDSALYFCASSAGTGGAKNIQYFGAGTRLSVL.

The chain uses TRBV4-2 and TRBJ2-5; D is unclear. Germline V lookup: CDR1 LGHNA, CDR2 YNFKEQ. CDR3 size: 15 residues. Deletions cut 2 bases from V and 4 bases from J, with 14 bases between. The CDR3 sequence: CASSQLFGGGETQYF. The CDR3, as DNA: TGTGCCAGCAGCCAACTTTTCGGCGGCGGAGAGACCCAGTACTTC.

The chain joins TRBV29-1 to TRBJ2-5; 10 bases align to TRBD1. Germline CDR1 SQVTM, CDR2 ANQGSEA. CDR3 length: 14 amino acids. Trimming removed 6 bases from V and 1 base from J; junction bases left unmatched: 5. Here the CDR3 DNA reads TGCAGCGTCGCGAGGACAGGGGGCCAAGAGACCCAGTACTTC. This sequence encodes CSVARTGGQETQYF.

In nucleotides, the CDR3 is TGTGCCAGCAGTGCCTGGGGGGCGGATGGCTACACCTTC. Amino acid sequence: CASSAWGADGYTF. The V gene is TRBV2, the J gene TRBJ1-2; tentatively, D is TRBD1 (6 bases). Germline loops: CDR1 SNHLY, CDR2 FYNNEI. V was cut by 4 bases and J by 6 bases, with 12 bases left in between. The CDR3 runs 13 residues.

CDR3 sequence: CASSPGAGAIFREAFF. The CDR3 DNA reads as TGTGCCAGTAGCCCAGGGGCAGGGGCAATCTTCAGGGAAGCTTTCTTT. V is TRBV19 and J is TRBJ1-1, with D tentatively TRBD1 (6 bases). In germline, CDR1 is LNHDA, CDR2 SQIVND (reference sequence). The CDR3 length is 16 residues. V lost 6 bases and J lost 8, with 25 bases in between.

This rearrangement joins TRBV18 to TRBJ2-7; D is uncertain. The germline CDR1 and CDR2 sequences are KGHSH and LQKENI. V lost 0 bases to trimming and J lost 4 bases, with 13 bases between them. This CDR3 has 15 amino acids. In DNA, the CDR3 is TGTGCCAGCTCACCACCGTTGGCTAGTGGGTACGAGCAGTACTTC. It yields the protein CASSPPLASGYEQYF. The full variable domain, completed using reference TRBV18 and TRBJ2-7, is NAGVMQNPRHLVRRRGQEARLRCSPMKGHSHVYWYRQLPEEGLKFMVYLQKENIIDESGMPKERFSAEFPKEGPSILRIQQVVRGDSAAYFCASSPPLASGYEQYFGPGTRLTVT.

V usage is TRBV29-1 and J usage is TRBJ2-3, with 13 bases aligning to TRBD2. The CDR3 loop spans 14 amino acids. Trimming took 5 bases from V and 4 from J; bases not matched to a gene: 3. Germline V gene data show CDR1 as SQVTM and CDR2 as ANQGSEA. The DNA for the CDR3 is TGCAGCGTTACTAGCGGGGGGGCAGCAGATACGCAGTATTTT. This codes for CSVTSGGAADTQYF.

The V gene is TRBV19, the J gene TRBJ1-2; D unresolved. Germline CDR1 and CDR2: LNHDA and SQIVND (reference sequence). The CDR3 runs to 16 residues. The V end lost 10 bases, the J end lost 4 bases, and 25 bases lay between the germline ends. The CDR3 is CATMAPFLEGSYGYTF. CDR3 nucleotide sequence: TGTGCCACCATGGCTCCCTTCCTGGAGGGAAGCTATGGCTACACCTTC. Supplemented by reference TRBV19 and TRBJ1-2, the full variable domain reads DGGITQSPKYLFRKEGQNVTLSCEQNLNHDAMYWYRQDPGQGLRLIYYSQIVNDFQKGDIAEGYSVSREKKESFPLTVTSAQKNPTAFYLCATMAPFLEGSYGYTFGSGTRLTVV.

The chain links TRBV12-5 to TRBJ1-2, with TRBD1 matching 11 bases. Germline V gives CDR1 LGHNT, CDR2 FRNRAP. The junction had 12 bases not matched to a gene; V was cut back by 3 bases and J by 6 bases. The CDR3 has 17 residues. The CDR3 protein is CASGFRTGGDWFHGYTF. CDR3 coding DNA: TGTGCTAGTGGTTTTCGGACAGGGGGCGATTGGTTCCATGGCTACACCTTC.